The sample holds a few counts of the clone carrying this T cell receptor (beta chain). Its matching antigen is unknown. The CDR3 length is 20 residues. Germline-derived CDR1 and CDR2 are MNHEY and SVGEGT. Trimming took 2 bases from V and 3 from J, leaving 26 bases between them. Among all donors, each was a healthy Caucasian. TCRdb ran MiXCR on the 5' RACE reads and lists one entry per CDR3 protein. The repertoire consists of 350,000 or so distinct CDR3 sequences, with about 12% occurring once and the leading ten covering roughly 7%. The sample belongs to a study of identical twins. Whole-study results and caveats: Weaker excess twin sharing was seen among beta out-of-frame sequences. Twins shared out-of-frame alpha sequences with excess low generation probability.

These same records also appear under a second study, on yellow fever vaccine responses in identical twins.

This receptor was obtained from a woman aged 18-30 years in good health. The specimen was CD8+ T cells sorted from blood. This chain uses TRBV6-2 or TRBV6-3 with TRBJ2-1; no reliable D call. This CDR3 reads CASSYPTIRLTQEGYNEQFF. As DNA, the CDR3 is TGTGCCAGCAGTTACCCCACCATCCGGCTTACGCAAGAAGGCTACAATGAGCAGTTCTTC.